The 17 T cell receptor beta chains listed next were all sequenced from one sample in a study of blood T cell repertoires in COVID-19 (dated by TCRdb to 2018 to 2020). The library came from the immunoSEQ multiplex PCR assay. TCRdb's version of the immuneACCESS table is confined to in-frame rearrangements and falls short of the full clone set. An unresolved V gene accounts for under half of the shortfall where checked; the remainder is of unknown origin. A total of around 150,000 clones appear in this sample, around 74% of them only once. The ten largest clonotypes hold approximately 2.6% of the sample. Sequencing used peripheral blood. The receptors were sampled from a man in his 70s with acute or convalescent COVID-19.

This chain joins TRBV6-6 and TRBJ2-7; 8 nucleotides agree with TRBD2. Germline CDR1 MNHNY, CDR2 SVGAGI (reference sequence). This CDR3 contains 15 residues. The ends lost 7 bases at V and 0 bases at J; junction bases unmatched: 8. CDR3 sequence reads: CASIHSSGSSYEQYF. CDR3 nucleotide sequence: TGTGCCAGCATACATTCGAGCGGGAGCTCCTACGAGCAGTACTTC.

This clone occurred a few times. The rearrangement links TRBV7-6 to TRBJ2-6; 7 bases are a match to TRBD1. V was clipped by 4 bases and J by 0 bases; unmatched bases: 15. Germline assignment: CDR1 SGHVS and CDR2 FNYEAQ. The CDR3 sequence is 20 residues long. The CDR3 bases are TGTGCCAGCAGCTCGGATCCTCCGGGACAGAGATACTCTGGGGCCAACGTCCTGACTTTC. Translated, it gives CASSSDPPGQRYSGANVLTF.

The chain employs TRBV7-8 and TRBJ1-1; perhaps TRBD1 as D (5 bases). Germline V CDR1 and CDR2: SGHVS, FQNEAQ. The CDR3 has 15 residues. The V and J ends lost 6 bases and 1 base respectively, with 15 bases between them. As DNA, the CDR3 is TGTGCCAGCAGAATTATCTCGACAGAGAACACTGAAGCTTTCTTT. Protein product: CASRIISTENTEAFF.

The chain employs TRBV27 and TRBJ1-2, with D perhaps matching TRBD1 (5 bases). Trimming removed 5 bases from V and 4 bases from J, with 8 bases in between. This CDR3 has 12 amino acids. Germline V CDR1 and CDR2: MNHEY, SMNVEV (reference sequence). The CDR3: CASSQGLYGYTF. The CDR3, as DNA: TGTGCCAGCAGTCAGGGCCTCTATGGCTACACCTTC.

The chain joins TRBV7-9 to TRBJ1-4; 7 nucleotides line up with TRBD1. The CDR3 consists of 13 residues. V was pared by 5 bases and J by 8 bases, with 5 bases of the junction left unmatched. CDR1 and CDR2 from the germline V gene are SEHNR and FQNEAQ (reference sequence). The CDR3 DNA reads as TGTGCCAGCAGCCGGCAGGGGGGAGAAAAACTGTTTTTT. This sequence encodes CASSRQGGEKLFF.

The chain combines TRBV19 with TRBJ1-2; no firm D call. Trimming shortened V by 3 bases and J by 4 bases, and 6 bases separated the two germline ends. Germline assignment: CDR1 LNHDA and CDR2 SQIVND (reference sequence). There are 12 residues in the CDR3. The CDR3 DNA sequence: TGTGCCAGTAGTATGCCAGTCTATGGCTACACCTTC. Amino acids: CASSMPVYGYTF.

The gene calls are TRBV28 and TRBJ1-1, with unresolved D. CDR1 and CDR2 (germline): MDHEN, SYDVKM. The CDR3 extends over 13 amino acids. V lost 7 bases to trimming and J lost 0 bases, with 9 bases between them. CDR3 bases: TGTGCCAGCAAAACAACCTTGAACACTGAAGCTTTCTTT. Protein: CASKTTLNTEAFF.

This clone was counted between two and nine times. CDR3 in amino acids: CASSMLVGLPGNTF. CDR3 coding DNA: TGTGCCAGTAGTATGCTGGTCGGTCTGCCGGGGAACACCTTC. The chain employs TRBV19 and TRBJ1-2, with unresolved D. Germline V CDR1 and CDR2: LNHDA, SQIVND (reference sequence). This CDR3 comprises 14 residues. V was cut by 3 bases and J by 12 bases, with 20 bases left in between.

The chain links TRBV15 to TRBJ1-4; D may be TRBD1 (5 bases). In germline, CDR1 is LNHNV, CDR2 YYDKDF (reference sequence). The CDR3 has 13 amino acids. Between the trimmed V and J ends, which lost 8 bases and 1 base, there was a span of 8 bases. The chain's CDR3 is CATGGVTNEKLFF. As DNA, the CDR3 is TGTGCCACCGGGGGGGTAACTAATGAAAAACTGTTTTTT.

The chain couples TRBV5-4 to TRBJ2-7, with 7 bases identical to TRBD1. Germline trimming cut 6 bases from V and 4 bases from J; bases unmatched to any gene: 16. Looked up from germline, CDR1 is SGHNT and CDR2 is YYREEE (reference sequence). The CDR3 is 16 residues long. The CDR3 nucleotides are TGTGCCAGCACCAGGACCCCCACAGGGGACGTGTACGAGCAGTACTTC. Amino acids: CASTRTPTGDVYEQYF.

The rearrangement uses TRBV7-2 and TRBJ1-3, with 7 bases identical to TRBD1. The germline gives CDR1 SGHTA, CDR2 FQGNSA. The CDR3 spans 13 residues. After removal of 11 bases from V and 3 bases from J, the junction contained 7 bases not matched to a gene. In nucleotides, the CDR3 is TGTGCCGGAGGGGGCGGGGATGGAAACACCATATATTTT. It is translated as CAGGGGDGNTIYF.

This clone appeared once. The gene calls are TRBV6-5 and TRBJ1-2, with TRBD1 matching over 10 bases. CDR3 length: 14 residues. Germline trimming cut 2 bases from V and 8 bases from J; bases unmatched to any gene: 5. The germline V gene encodes CDR1 MNHEY and CDR2 SVGAGI. The CDR3 sequence is CASSYEGQGRGYTF. The CDR3 nucleotides are TGTGCCAGCAGTTACGAGGGACAGGGGAGAGGCTACACCTTC.

In this sample, this clone turned up once. The chain carries TRBV27 and TRBJ1-2; 7 bases fit TRBD1. The trim removed 10 bases at V and 1 base at J, leaving 12 bases unmatched. Germline CDR1 reads MNHEY; CDR2 reads SMNVEV (reference sequence). The CDR3 contains 15 residues. CDR3 nucleotides: TGTGCCACCAGGGGGGGTAGGGGCAATAACTATGGCTACACCTTC. It yields the protein CATRGGRGNNYGYTF.

The chain joins TRBV2 to TRBJ2-5, with TRBD2 matching 7 bases. The CDR3 length is 14 residues. From germline, CDR1 is SNHLY and CDR2 FYNNEI. Trimming cost V 8 bases and J 1 base; bases outside gene matches: 7. The CDR3 nucleotides read TGTGCCAGCGATGCGGGGGTTCTCCAAGAGACCCAGTACTTC. Its translation is CASDAGVLQETQYF.

The table lists this clone with a count of one. This chain connects TRBV6-5 to TRBJ1-1; TRBD1 might be the D (5 bases). Germline CDR1 MNHEY, CDR2 SVGAGI. Trimming took off 6 bases at V and 6 bases at J, with 20 bases between the two ends. The CDR3 contains 15 residues. The CDR3 region is CASSPEWGGRSEAFF. The CDR3 nucleotides are TGTGCCAGCAGCCCCGAGTGGGGGGGAAGGTCTGAAGCTTTCTTT.

CDR3 amino acids: CASSFPLAGEGSYEQYF. DNA of the CDR3: TGTGCCAGCAGTTTTCCTCTAGCGGGAGAAGGGTCCTACGAGCAGTACTTC. The chain employs TRBV28 and TRBJ2-7; 10 nucleotides line up with TRBD2. V was clipped by 3 bases and J by 1 base; unmatched bases: 9. The CDR3 consists of 17 residues. Germline values: CDR1 MDHEN, CDR2 SYDVKM.

J is TRBJ1-1 and V is TRBV7-2; 7 bases fit TRBD1. Germline lookup yields CDR1 SGHTA and CDR2 FQGNSA. With 3 bases clipped from V and 2 bases from J, the junction kept 3 bases outside the gene matches. This CDR3 spans 14 amino acids. CDR3 nucleotide sequence: TGTGCCAGCAGCTTCCGGGACAGAAACACTGAAGCTTTCTTT. Its protein is CASSFRDRNTEAFF.